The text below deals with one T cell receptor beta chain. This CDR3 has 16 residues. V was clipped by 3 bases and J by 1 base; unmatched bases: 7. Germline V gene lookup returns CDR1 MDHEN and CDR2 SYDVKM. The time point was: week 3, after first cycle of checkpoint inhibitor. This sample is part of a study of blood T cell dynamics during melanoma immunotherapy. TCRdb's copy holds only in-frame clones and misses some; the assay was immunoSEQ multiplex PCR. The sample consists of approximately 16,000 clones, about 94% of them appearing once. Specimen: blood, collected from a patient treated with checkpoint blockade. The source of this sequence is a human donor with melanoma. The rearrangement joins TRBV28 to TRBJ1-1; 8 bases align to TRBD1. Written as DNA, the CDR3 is TGTGCCAGCAGTTTTTCGACCGGGACAGGGAACACTGAAGCTTTCTTT. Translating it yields CASSFSTGTGNTEAFF.